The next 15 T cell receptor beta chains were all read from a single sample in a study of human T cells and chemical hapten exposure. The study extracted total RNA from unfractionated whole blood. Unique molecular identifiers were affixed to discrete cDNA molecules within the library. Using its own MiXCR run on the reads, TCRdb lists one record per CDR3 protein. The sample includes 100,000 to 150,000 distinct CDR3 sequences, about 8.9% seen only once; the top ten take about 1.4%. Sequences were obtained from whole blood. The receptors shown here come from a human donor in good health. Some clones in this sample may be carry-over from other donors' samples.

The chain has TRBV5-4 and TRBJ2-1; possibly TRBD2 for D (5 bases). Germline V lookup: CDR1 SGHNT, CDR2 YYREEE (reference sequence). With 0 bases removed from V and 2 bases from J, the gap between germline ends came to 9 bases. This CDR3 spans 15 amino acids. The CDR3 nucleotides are TGTGCCAGCAGCTTGGAGCCTAGCACCTACAATGAGCAGTTCTTC. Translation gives CASSLEPSTYNEQFF.

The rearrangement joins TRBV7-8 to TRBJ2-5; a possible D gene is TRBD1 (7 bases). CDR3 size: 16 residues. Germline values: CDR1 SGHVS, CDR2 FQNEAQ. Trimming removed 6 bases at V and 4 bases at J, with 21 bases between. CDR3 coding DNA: TGTGCCAGCAGAGAAGCAGGGGGGATCACAGGAGAGACCCAGTACTTC. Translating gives CASREAGGITGETQYF.

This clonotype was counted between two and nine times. The CDR3 loop reads CASSSRPSTSGTYNEQFF. Here the CDR3 DNA reads TGTGCCAGCAGCTCTAGGCCCTCGACTAGCGGGACATACAATGAGCAGTTCTTC. The rearrangement uses TRBV7-2 and TRBJ2-1; 11 positions match TRBD2. This CDR3 region has 18 residues. Germline-derived CDR1 and CDR2 are SGHTA and FQGNSA. The V gene end was trimmed by 4 bases and the J gene end by 4 bases; junction bases not matched to a gene: 12.

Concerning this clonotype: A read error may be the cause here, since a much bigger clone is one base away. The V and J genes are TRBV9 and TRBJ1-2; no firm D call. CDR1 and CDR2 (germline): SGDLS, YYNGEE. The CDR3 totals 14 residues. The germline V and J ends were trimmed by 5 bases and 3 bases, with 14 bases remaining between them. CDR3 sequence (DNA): TGTGCCAGCAGTCCCCGCGGACCCCACTATGGCTACACCTTC. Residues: CASSPRGPHYGYTF.

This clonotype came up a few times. CDR3 region: CASSQDLFIYGYTF. The CDR3 nucleotides are TGTGCCAGCAGCCAAGATCTGTTTATCTATGGCTACACCTTC. J is TRBJ1-2 and V is TRBV14, with D hard to call. Trimming took 0 bases from V and 4 from J, leaving 9 bases between them. Looked up from germline, CDR1 is SGHDN and CDR2 is FVKESK. The CDR3 length is 14 residues.

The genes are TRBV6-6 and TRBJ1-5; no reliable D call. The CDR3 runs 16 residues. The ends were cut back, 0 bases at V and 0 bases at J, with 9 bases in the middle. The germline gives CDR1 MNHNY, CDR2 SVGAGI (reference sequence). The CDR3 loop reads CASSYSFQDSNQPQHF. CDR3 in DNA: TGTGCCAGCAGTTACTCATTCCAGGATAGCAATCAGCCCCAGCATTTT.

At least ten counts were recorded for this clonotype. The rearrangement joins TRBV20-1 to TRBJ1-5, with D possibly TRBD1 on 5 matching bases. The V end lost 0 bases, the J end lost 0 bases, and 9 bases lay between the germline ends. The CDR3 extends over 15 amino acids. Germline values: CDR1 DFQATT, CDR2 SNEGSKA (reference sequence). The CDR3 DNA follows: TGCAGTGCTAGAGATCAGGGAAATAGCAATCAGCCCCAGCATTTT. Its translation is CSARDQGNSNQPQHF.

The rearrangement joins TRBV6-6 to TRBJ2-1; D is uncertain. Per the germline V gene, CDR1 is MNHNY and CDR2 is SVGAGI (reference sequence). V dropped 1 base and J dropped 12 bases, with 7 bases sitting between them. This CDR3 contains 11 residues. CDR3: CASSYWEAQFF. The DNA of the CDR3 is TGTGCCAGCAGTTACTGGGAAGCGCAGTTCTTC.

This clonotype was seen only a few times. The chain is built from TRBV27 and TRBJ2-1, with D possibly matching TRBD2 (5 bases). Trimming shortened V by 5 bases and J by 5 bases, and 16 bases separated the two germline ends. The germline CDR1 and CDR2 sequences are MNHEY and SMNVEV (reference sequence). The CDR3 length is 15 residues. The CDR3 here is CASSPPSGGNNEQFF. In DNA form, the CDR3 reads TGTGCCAGCAGTCCCCCCAGCGGAGGAAACAATGAGCAGTTCTTC.

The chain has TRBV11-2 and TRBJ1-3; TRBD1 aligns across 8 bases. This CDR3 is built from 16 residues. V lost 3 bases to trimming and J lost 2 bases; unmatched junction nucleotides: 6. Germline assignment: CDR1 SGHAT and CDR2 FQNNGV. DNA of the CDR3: TGTGCCAGCAGCTTGGGACAGGCTAGTGCTGGAAACACCATATATTTT. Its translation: CASSLGQASAGNTIYF.

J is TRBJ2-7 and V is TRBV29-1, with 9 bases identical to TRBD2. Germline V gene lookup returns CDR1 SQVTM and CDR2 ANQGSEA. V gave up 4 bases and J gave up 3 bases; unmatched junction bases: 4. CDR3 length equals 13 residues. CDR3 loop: CSVVTSGNYEQYF. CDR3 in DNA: TGCAGCGTTGTGACTAGCGGAAACTACGAGCAGTACTTC.

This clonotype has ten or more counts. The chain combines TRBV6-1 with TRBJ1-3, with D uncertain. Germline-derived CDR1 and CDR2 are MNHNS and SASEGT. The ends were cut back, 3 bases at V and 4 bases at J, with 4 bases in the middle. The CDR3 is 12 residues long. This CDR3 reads CASSEQGNTIYF. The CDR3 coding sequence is TGTGCCAGCAGTGAGCAAGGAAACACCATATATTTT.

The CDR3 DNA reads TGTGCCAGCAGGTTGGACAGGGGCCATGGCTACACCTTC. Translated: CASRLDRGHGYTF. The rearrangement links TRBV7-8 to TRBJ1-2; 9 positions match TRBD1. After removal of 6 bases from V and 6 bases from J, the junction contained 5 bases not matched to a gene. The CDR3 loop spans 13 amino acids. CDR1 and CDR2 from the germline V gene are SGHVS and FQNEAQ.

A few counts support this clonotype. The CDR3 region has the DNA TGTGCCAGCAGCTTAAGCCTAGCGGCAAGCTACGAGCAGTACTTC. Protein sequence: CASSLSLAASYEQYF. The chain joins TRBV7-9 to TRBJ2-7; the match to TRBD2 covers 7 bases. CDR3 length: 15 amino acids. CDR1 is SEHNR, CDR2 FQNEAQ, per germline (reference sequence). The V gene end was trimmed by 2 bases and the J gene end by 3 bases; junction bases not matched to a gene: 7.

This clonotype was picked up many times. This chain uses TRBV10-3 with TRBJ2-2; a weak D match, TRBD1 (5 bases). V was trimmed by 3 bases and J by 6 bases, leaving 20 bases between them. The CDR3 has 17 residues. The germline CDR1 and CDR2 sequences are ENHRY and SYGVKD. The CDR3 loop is CAISEGEVSGHAGELFF. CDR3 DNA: TGTGCCATCAGTGAAGGGGAAGTCTCGGGTCACGCCGGGGAGCTGTTTTTT.